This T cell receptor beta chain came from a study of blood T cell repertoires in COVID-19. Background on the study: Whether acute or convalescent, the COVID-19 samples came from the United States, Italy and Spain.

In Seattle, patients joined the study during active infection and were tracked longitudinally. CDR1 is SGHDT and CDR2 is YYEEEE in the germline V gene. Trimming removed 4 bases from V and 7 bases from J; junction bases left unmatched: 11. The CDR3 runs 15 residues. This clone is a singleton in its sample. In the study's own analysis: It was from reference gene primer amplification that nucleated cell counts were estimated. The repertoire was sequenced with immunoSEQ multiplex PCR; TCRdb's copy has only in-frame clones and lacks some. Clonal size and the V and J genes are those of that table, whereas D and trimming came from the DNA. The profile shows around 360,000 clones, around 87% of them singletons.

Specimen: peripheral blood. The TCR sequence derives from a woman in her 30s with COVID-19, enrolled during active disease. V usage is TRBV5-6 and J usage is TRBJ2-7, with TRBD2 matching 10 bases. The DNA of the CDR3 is TGTGCCAGCAGCGACACGAAGCTAGCGGGAGTAGAGCAGTACTTC. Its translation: CASSDTKLAGVEQYF.